This T cell receptor (beta chain) emerged from a study of cytomegalovirus exposure and HLA in healthy donors. Regarding the study as a whole: Across all donors, roughly uniform sequencing depth was an assumption of the presence/absence analyses. Sequence variants that were highly shared formed a cluster that was likely a sequencing artifact. It was shown in a later analysis that HLA-associated TCR beta chains were more clonally expanded than other, equally common chains. For most TCR beta V segments, an earlier analysis put the productive rate at about 87% or about 30% of the time.

The study ran its PCR with 60 Vbeta and 13 Jbeta primers. The assay was immunoSEQ multiplex PCR, and TCRdb's table has in-frame clones only and misses some. The table lists 80,000 to 90,000 clones, around 80% of them singletons. Concerning this clone: Its specificity is not known.

The J segment lost 5 bases and the V segment lost 4 bases, leaving 14 bases of the junction unmatched. The CDR3 consists of 16 residues. Germline V gives CDR1 SGHRS, CDR2 YFSETQ. The TCR originated in a man younger than 40 in good health and CMV-seronegative. The chain joins TRBV5-1 to TRBJ1-1; the match to TRBD1 covers 7 bases. The sequenced sample consisted of PBMCs. CDR3 DNA sequence: TGCGCCAGCAGCATCGTCATCTCGACAGGGCAAACTGAAGCTTTCTTT. Its translation is CASSIVISTGQTEAFF.